A single sample is the source of the 32 T cell receptor beta chains below, sequenced in a study of T-cell memory formation after mild COVID-19. In TCRdb, the 5' RACE reads were re-called with MiXCR into one record per CDR3 protein. The sample includes around 400,000 distinct CDR3 sequences, around 24% of them seen just once. The sample comprised PBMCs or a T cell subset sorted from them (not recorded which). The receptors derive from an adult woman who had mild COVID-19 (a few samples of this study predate the infection). Cell type and time point are not known.

This clonotype occurred a few times. This chain joins TRBV7-9 and TRBJ2-2; no reliable D call. This CDR3 contains 12 residues. CDR1 is SEHNR, CDR2 FQNEAQ, per germline (reference sequence). Between the trimmed V and J ends, which lost 4 bases and 7 bases, there was a span of 7 bases. CDR3 residues: CASSSWDGELFF. CDR3 in DNA: TGTGCCAGCAGCTCCTGGGACGGGGAGCTGTTTTTT.

The chain is built from TRBV6-5 and TRBJ2-5; D tentatively fits TRBD1 or TRBD2 (5 bases each). Between the trimmed V and J ends, which lost 6 bases and 5 bases, there was a span of 10 bases. CDR3 length: 12 amino acids. Germline V lookup: CDR1 MNHEY, CDR2 SVGAGI. The CDR3 sequence: CASSYEGETQYF. CDR3 coding DNA: TGTGCCAGCAGCTACGAGGGGGAGACCCAGTACTTC.

The chain employs TRBV7-3 and TRBJ2-1; D is perhaps TRBD2 (5 bases). Germline CDR1 is SGHTA and CDR2 is FQGTGA. The CDR3 loop spans 14 amino acids. V was pared by 3 bases and J by 8 bases, with 14 bases between. Written as DNA, the CDR3 is TGTGCCAGCAGCTTTGCGGTGACTACTGATGAGCAGTTCTTC. Encoded protein: CASSFAVTTDEQFF.

This clonotype has only a few counts. The chain carries TRBV12-3 or TRBV12-4 and TRBJ2-7; no clear D gene. The V end lost 3 bases, the J end lost 5 bases, and 14 bases lay between the germline ends. This CDR3 spans 14 amino acids. In nucleotides, the CDR3 is TGTGCCAGCAGTTTCTCCGGAAGGAGCAACGAGCAGTACTTC. Protein product: CASSFSGRSNEQYF.

The chain joins TRBV12-3 or TRBV12-4 to TRBJ2-7, with D perhaps assigned TRBD1 or TRBD2 (5 bases each). Trimming stripped 2 bases from V and 7 bases from J, with 15 bases between. The CDR3 covers 14 residues. CDR3 bases: TGTGCCAGCAGTTTATCCCCCGGGGCAGAGGAGCAGTACTTC. This translates into CASSLSPGAEEQYF.

This chain uses TRBV7-8 with TRBJ2-5; D not resolved. The CDR3 length is 14 residues. V dropped 7 bases and J dropped 6 bases, with 18 bases sitting between them. CDR1 is SGHVS, CDR2 FQNEAQ, per germline. The CDR3 loop is CASIAIEDTQTQYF. The CDR3 nucleotides are TGTGCCAGCATCGCCATCGAGGATACCCAGACCCAGTACTTC.

This chain connects TRBV24-1 to TRBJ2-1; D gene ambiguous. Trimming shortened V by 2 bases and J by 9 bases, and 10 bases separated the two germline ends. The CDR3 totals 13 residues. In germline, CDR1 is KGHDR, CDR2 SFDVKD. CDR3 coding DNA: TGTGCCACCAGTGATTACGTCCGCGGTGAGCAGTTCTTC. Translated, it gives CATSDYVRGEQFF.

V is TRBV6-1 and J is TRBJ2-1; TRBD1 aligns across 8 bases. The CDR3 extends over 15 amino acids. Trimming took 7 bases from V and 6 from J; bases not matched to a gene: 11. Germline V CDR1 and CDR2: MNHNS, SASEGT. CDR3 bases: TGTGCCAGCATAGATCGGACAGGGAAGGGCAATGAGCAGTTCTTC. Encoded protein: CASIDRTGKGNEQFF.

The V and J genes are TRBV18 and TRBJ1-2; 10 bases are a match to TRBD1. The ends lost 6 bases at V and 4 bases at J; junction bases unmatched: 11. The CDR3 has 16 amino acids. Germline CDR1 KGHSH, CDR2 LQKENI. The CDR3 is CASSSKDRGPIYGYTF. The CDR3 nucleotides read TGTGCCAGCTCGTCTAAAGACAGGGGGCCGATCTATGGCTACACCTTC.

This chain joins TRBV30 and TRBJ1-5, with 10 bases lining up with TRBD1. V shed 4 bases and J 4 bases; nucleotides not matched to a gene: 1. CDR3 length equals 13 residues. Germline V gene data show CDR1 as GTSNPN and CDR2 as SVGIG (reference sequence). Here the CDR3 DNA reads TGTGCCTGGAAGGGACAGGGGAATCAGCCCCAGCATTTT. Residues: CAWKGQGNQPQHF. The entire variable domain, with the rest obtained from reference TRBV30 and TRBJ1-5, is as follows: SQTIHQWPATLVQPVGSPLSLECTVEGTSNPNLYWYRQAAGRGLQLLFYSVGIGQISSEVPQNLSASRPQDRQFILSSKKLLLSDSGFYLCAWKGQGNQPQHFGDGTRLSIL.

The chain recombines TRBV18 with TRBJ2-3; unclear D gene. Germline CDR1 reads KGHSH; CDR2 reads LQKENI. Deletions cut 5 bases from V and 4 bases from J, with 16 bases between. The CDR3 sequence is 15 residues long. Here the CDR3 DNA reads TGTGCCAGCTCAACCGTCTCTGGCGAGGCAGATACGCAGTATTTT. This encodes CASSTVSGEADTQYF.

This clonotype was seen only a few times. This rearrangement joins TRBV24-1 to TRBJ2-1; unclear D gene. The CDR3 extends over 14 amino acids. Germline lookup yields CDR1 KGHDR and CDR2 SFDVKD. Trimming took 5 bases from V and 6 from J, leaving 13 bases between them. CDR3 coding DNA: TGTGCCACCAGTGCGTTGGACGAGCCCAATGAGCAGTTCTTC. Protein product: CATSALDEPNEQFF.

The chain is built from TRBV7-9 and TRBJ2-1; 10 nucleotides align to TRBD2. The CDR3 length is 16 residues. CDR1 and CDR2 from the germline V gene are SEHNR and FQNEAQ (reference sequence). J was trimmed by 7 bases and V by 6 bases; bases with no gene match: 12. The DNA for the CDR3 is TGTGCCAGCAGTGTTGGGGCTAGCGGGAGTTTGAATGAGCAGTTCTTC. It translates to CASSVGASGSLNEQFF.

The CDR3: CASSRSGYGYTF. CDR3 DNA sequence: TGTGCCAGCAGCCGGTCCGGCTATGGCTACACCTTC. The gene calls are TRBV11-2 and TRBJ1-2; D is unresolved. Germline V lookup: CDR1 SGHAT, CDR2 FQNNGV. There are 12 residues in the CDR3. V was trimmed by 5 bases and J by 4 bases, leaving 8 bases between them. The full variable domain, completed using reference TRBV11-2 and TRBJ1-2, is EAGVAQSPRYKIIEKRQSVAFWCNPISGHATLYWYQQILGQGPKLLIQFQNNGVVDDSQLPKDRFSAERLKGVDSTLKIQPAKLEDSAVYLCASSRSGYGYTFGSGTRLTVV.

The chain carries TRBV12-3 or TRBV12-4 and TRBJ2-4; the D call may be TRBD1 or TRBD2 (5 bases each). The CDR3 contains 17 residues. V was trimmed by 2 bases and J by 0 bases, leaving 14 bases between them. The DNA for the CDR3 is TGTGCCAGCAGTTTATGGGGACGGGGAATAGCCAAAAACATTCAGTACTTC. Protein product: CASSLWGRGIAKNIQYF.

This clonotype was observed many times. The chain recombines TRBV3-1 with TRBJ2-2, with TRBD2 as a possible D gene (5 bases). The CDR3 extends over 16 amino acids. V dropped 2 bases and J dropped 4 bases, with 14 bases sitting between them. Germline V gives CDR1 LGHDT, CDR2 YNNKEL (reference sequence). The CDR3, as DNA: TGTGCCAGCAGCCAAAATCCGGAGGCCGTCACCGGGGAGCTGTTTTTT. Amino acid sequence: CASSQNPEAVTGELFF.

The chain couples TRBV7-3 to TRBJ2-6; 8 bases are a match to TRBD1. The length of the CDR3 is 17 residues. From germline, CDR1 is SGHTA and CDR2 FQGTGA. V was pared by 2 bases and J by 2 bases, with 5 bases of the junction left unmatched. The chain's CDR3 is CASSLGQGSPGANVLTF. Written as DNA, the CDR3 is TGTGCCAGCAGCTTAGGACAGGGCTCCCCTGGGGCCAACGTCCTGACTTTC.

This clonotype was picked up a small number of times. The chain couples TRBV3-1 to TRBJ2-3; no clear D gene. This CDR3 contains 13 residues. Trimming pared 4 bases from V and 6 bases from J, leaving 11 bases between. Per germline, CDR1 LGHDT and CDR2 YNNKEL (reference sequence). The CDR3 DNA reads as TGTGCCAGCAGCCCAGGTCCCAGGGATACGCAGTATTTT. Amino acids: CASSPGPRDTQYF.

The chain employs TRBV7-8 and TRBJ1-1; tentatively, D is TRBD1 (6 bases). The germline CDR1 and CDR2 sequences are SGHVS and FQNEAQ. Trimming took 3 bases from V and 1 from J, leaving 12 bases between them. This CDR3 has 15 residues. CDR3 sequence reads: CASSFGGARNTEAFF. CDR3 DNA sequence: TGTGCCAGCAGCTTCGGGGGGGCGCGGAACACTGAAGCTTTCTTT.

The chain joins TRBV7-6 to TRBJ2-7; possibly TRBD1 for D (6 bases). CDR1 and CDR2 (germline): SGHVS, FNYEAQ. The CDR3 loop spans 16 amino acids. The V end was cut by 1 base, the J end by 2 bases, with 15 bases between. CDR3 region: CASSLEGVRYPYEQYF. CDR3 DNA: TGTGCCAGCAGCTTAGAGGGGGTAAGATACCCCTACGAGCAGTACTTC. Variable domain in full (rest from reference TRBV7-6 and TRBJ2-7): GAGVSQSPRYKVTKRGQDVALRCDPISGHVSLYWYRQALGQGPEFLTYFNYEAQQDKSGLPNDRFSAERPEGSISTLTIQRTEQRDSAMYRCASSLEGVRYPYEQYFGPGTRLTVT.

The chain carries TRBV7-8 and TRBJ1-6; D is possibly TRBD1 (5 bases). Trimming removed 0 bases at V and 8 bases at J, with 8 bases between. This CDR3 has 14 residues. Germline CDR1 is SGHVS and CDR2 is FQNEAQ. The CDR3 region is CASSLALGDSPLHF. DNA for the CDR3: TGTGCCAGCAGCTTAGCATTAGGGGATTCACCCCTCCACTTT.

This clonotype occurred a few times. The V call is TRBV11-3, the J call TRBJ2-2, with D uncertain. Germline V gene lookup returns CDR1 SGHNT and CDR2 YENEEA. V was cut by 4 bases and J by 0 bases, with 6 bases left in between. This CDR3 is built from 14 residues. The CDR3 DNA reads TGTGCCAGCAGCTCGACCACGAACACCGGGGAGCTGTTTTTT. This sequence encodes CASSSTTNTGELFF. Together with reference TRBV11-3 and TRBJ2-2, the CDR3 gives the full variable domain: EAGVVQSPRYKIIEKKQPVAFWCNPISGHNTLYWYLQNLGQGPELLIRYENEEAVDDSQLPKDRFSAERLKGVDSTLKIQPAELGDSAVYLCASSSTTNTGELFFGEGSRLTVL.

This clonotype was seen a handful of times. The chain employs TRBV9 and TRBJ2-7, with TRBD2 identical over 9 bases. The V gene's germline CDR1 is SGDLS and CDR2 YYNGEE. V lost 0 bases, J lost 4 bases, and 5 bases stayed unmatched. The CDR3 is 15 residues long. The CDR3 nucleotides read TGTGCCAGCAGCGTAGGGCCTAGCGGGACTTACGAGCAGTACTTC. This gives the protein CASSVGPSGTYEQYF.

The chain couples TRBV20-1 to TRBJ2-7, with 7 bases aligning to TRBD1. This CDR3 contains 16 residues. V shed 3 bases, J shed 3 bases, and the junction held 14 bases outside the gene matches. Germline V CDR1 and CDR2: DFQATT, SNEGSKA (reference sequence). DNA of the CDR3: TGCAGTGCTAGCCAAACCCTCGGGACAGTGCGCTACGAGCAGTACTTC. This gives the protein CSASQTLGTVRYEQYF.

This chain connects TRBV7-9 to TRBJ2-2; tentatively, D is TRBD1 (6 bases). Germline loops: CDR1 SEHNR, CDR2 FQNEAQ (reference sequence). CDR3 length: 15 amino acids. V was trimmed by 5 bases and J by 8 bases, leaving 18 bases between them. The CDR3 is CASSETGTTEGELFF. Here the CDR3 DNA reads TGTGCCAGCAGCGAAACCGGGACAACCGAGGGGGAGCTGTTTTTT. Using reference TRBV7-9 and TRBJ2-2 for the parts outside the CDR3, the full variable domain is DTGVSQNPRHKITKRGQNVTFRCDPISEHNRLYWYRQTLGQGPEFLTYFQNEAQLEKSRLLSDRFSAERPKGSFSTLEIQRTEQGDSAMYLCASSETGTTEGELFFGEGSRLTVL.

A note on this clonotype: Since the CDR3 does not end with the conserved phenylalanine or tryptophan, this likely comes from a read error. V gene TRBV14 combines with J gene TRBJ1-2, with TRBD1 identical over 7 bases. CDR1 is SGHDN, CDR2 FVKESK, per germline. J lost 8 bases, V lost 0 bases, and 6 bases had no gene match. This CDR3 is built from 14 residues. This CDR3 is CASSQEFQGDGYTL. CDR3 nucleotide sequence: TGTGCCAGCAGCCAAGAATTCCAGGGGGACGGCTACACCTTG.

This clonotype has just a few counts. The chain combines TRBV2 with TRBJ2-7; D is uncertain. Germline V gene lookup returns CDR1 SNHLY and CDR2 FYNNEI. The CDR3 runs to 11 residues. V was trimmed by 4 bases and J by 6 bases, leaving 7 bases between them. CDR3 bases: TGTGCCAGCAGTGGGAAATCCGAGCAGTACTTC. The encoded protein is CASSGKSEQYF.

V gene TRBV7-6 combines with J gene TRBJ1-5; D unclear. The CDR3 consists of 16 residues. The germline V gene has CDR1 SGHVS and CDR2 FNYEAQ. Deletions cut 4 bases from V and 0 bases from J, with 13 bases between. The CDR3 bases are TGTGCCAGCAGCTGCCTAAGACCTACTAGCAATCAGCCCCAGCATTTT. Protein: CASSCLRPTSNQPQHF.

This clonotype appeared a few times. The chain combines TRBV7-6 with TRBJ2-3; D is unresolved. V shed 4 bases and J shed 6 bases, with 11 bases lying between them. From germline, CDR1 is SGHVS and CDR2 FNYEAQ. The CDR3 is 13 residues long. The DNA of the CDR3 is TGTGCCAGCAGCTCCAATCCTTCCGATACGCAGTATTTT. Its translation is CASSSNPSDTQYF. The full variable domain, rest sourced from reference TRBV7-6 and TRBJ2-3, is GAGVSQSPRYKVTKRGQDVALRCDPISGHVSLYWYRQALGQGPEFLTYFNYEAQQDKSGLPNDRFSAERPEGSISTLTIQRTEQRDSAMYRCASSSNPSDTQYFGPGTRLTVL.

This clonotype turned up a few times. V and J are TRBV14 and TRBJ2-4; no definite D call. V lost 0 bases to trimming and J lost 5 bases, with 8 bases between them. Germline-derived CDR1 and CDR2 are SGHDN and FVKESK. This CDR3 has 14 amino acids. Here the CDR3 reads CASSQDILQNIQYF. The CDR3 nucleotides are TGTGCCAGCAGCCAAGACATACTCCAAAACATTCAGTACTTC.

This clonotype was detected a few times. The rearrangement links TRBV20-1 to TRBJ2-7; 9 nucleotides match TRBD2. This CDR3 spans 11 amino acids. Germline V gene lookup returns CDR1 DFQATT and CDR2 SNEGSKA (reference sequence). The CDR3 loop is CSGGGAYEQYF. CDR3 coding DNA: TGCAGCGGCGGGGGGGCCTACGAGCAGTACTTC.

The rearrangement uses TRBV12-3 or TRBV12-4 and TRBJ1-5, with D unclear. Trimming pared 3 bases from V and 1 base from J, leaving 7 bases between. The length of the CDR3 is 14 residues. The CDR3: CASSFRGSNQPQHF. CDR3 bases: TGTGCCAGCAGTTTTAGAGGAAGCAATCAGCCCCAGCATTTT.